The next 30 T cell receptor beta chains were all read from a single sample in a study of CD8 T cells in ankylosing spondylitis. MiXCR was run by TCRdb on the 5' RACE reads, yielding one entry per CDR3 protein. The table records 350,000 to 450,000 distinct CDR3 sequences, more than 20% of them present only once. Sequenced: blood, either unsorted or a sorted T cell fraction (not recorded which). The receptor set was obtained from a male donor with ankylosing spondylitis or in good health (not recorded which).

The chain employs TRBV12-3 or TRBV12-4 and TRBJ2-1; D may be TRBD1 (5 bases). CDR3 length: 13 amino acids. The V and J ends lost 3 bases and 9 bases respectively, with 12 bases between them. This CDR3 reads CASSFQGAVEQFF. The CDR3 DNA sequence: TGTGCCAGCAGTTTCCAGGGCGCGGTTGAGCAGTTCTTC.

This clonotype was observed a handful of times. Here the CDR3 reads CASSQVDGGYQETQYF. The DNA of the CDR3 is TGCGCCAGCAGCCAAGTTGACGGGGGGTACCAAGAGACCCAGTACTTC. The J gene is TRBJ2-5, the V gene TRBV4-1; 7 bases fit TRBD2. The CDR3 length is 16 residues. V lost 1 base to trimming and J lost 0 bases; unmatched junction nucleotides: 5. CDR1 is MGHRA and CDR2 is YSYEKL in the germline V gene.

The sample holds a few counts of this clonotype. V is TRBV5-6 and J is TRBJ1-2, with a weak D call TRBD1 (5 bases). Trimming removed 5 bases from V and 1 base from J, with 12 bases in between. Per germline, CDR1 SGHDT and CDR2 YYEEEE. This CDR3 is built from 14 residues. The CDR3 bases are TGTGCCAGCAGGATCGGGGCGTATAACTATGGCTACACCTTC. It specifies CASRIGAYNYGYTF.

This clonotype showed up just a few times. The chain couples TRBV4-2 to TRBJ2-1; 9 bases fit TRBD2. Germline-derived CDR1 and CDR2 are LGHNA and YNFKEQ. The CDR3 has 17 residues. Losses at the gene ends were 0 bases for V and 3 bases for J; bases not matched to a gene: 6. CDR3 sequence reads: CASSQDSAGGYYNEQFF. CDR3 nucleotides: TGTGCCAGCAGCCAAGATTCAGCGGGGGGCTACTACAATGAGCAGTTCTTC.

In DNA, the CDR3 is TGTGCCAGCAGACCTGACCCATACTACAATGAGCAGTTCTTC. It translates to CASRPDPYYNEQFF. The rearrangement uses TRBV7-3 and TRBJ2-1; D remains unclear. V lost 6 bases, J lost 3 bases, and 12 bases lay in between. The CDR3 spans 14 residues. CDR1 is SGHTA and CDR2 is FQGTGA in the germline V gene.

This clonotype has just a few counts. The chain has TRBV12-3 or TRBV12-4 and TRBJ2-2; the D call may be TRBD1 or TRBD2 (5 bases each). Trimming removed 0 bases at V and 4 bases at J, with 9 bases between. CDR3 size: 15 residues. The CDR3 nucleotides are TGTGCCAGCAGTTTAGCGGTGGGGGTCACCGGGGAGCTGTTTTTT. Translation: CASSLAVGVTGELFF.

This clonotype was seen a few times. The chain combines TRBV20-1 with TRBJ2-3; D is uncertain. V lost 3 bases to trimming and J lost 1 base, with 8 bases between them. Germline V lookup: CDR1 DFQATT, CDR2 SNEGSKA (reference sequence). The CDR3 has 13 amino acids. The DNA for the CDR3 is TGCAGTGCTAGGGGGTTGGGCACAGATACGCAGTATTTT. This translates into CSARGLGTDTQYF.

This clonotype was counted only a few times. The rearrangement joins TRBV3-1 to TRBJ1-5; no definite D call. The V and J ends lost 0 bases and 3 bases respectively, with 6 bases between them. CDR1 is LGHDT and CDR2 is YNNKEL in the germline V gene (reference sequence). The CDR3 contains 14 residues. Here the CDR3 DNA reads TGTGCCAGCAGCCAAGACTGGGACAATCAGCCCCAGCATTTT. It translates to CASSQDWDNQPQHF.

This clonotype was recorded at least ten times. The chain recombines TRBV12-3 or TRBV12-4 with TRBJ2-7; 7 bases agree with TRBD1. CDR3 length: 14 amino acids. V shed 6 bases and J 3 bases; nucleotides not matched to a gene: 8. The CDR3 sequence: CASSLRDSNYEQYF. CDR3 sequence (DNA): TGTGCCAGCAGCCTCCGGGACAGCAACTACGAGCAGTACTTC.

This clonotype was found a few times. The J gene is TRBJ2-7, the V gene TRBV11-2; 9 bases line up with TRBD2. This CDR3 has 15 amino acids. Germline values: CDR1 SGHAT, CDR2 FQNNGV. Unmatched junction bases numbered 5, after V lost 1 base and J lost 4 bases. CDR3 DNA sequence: TGTGCCAGCAGCTTAGCCACAGGACTAGCGTACGAGCAGTACTTC. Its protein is CASSLATGLAYEQYF.

The CDR3 sequence: CASSWTLLDRGMHTQYF. For the CDR3, the DNA is TGTGCCAGCAGTTGGACCTTGTTAGACCGGGGGATGCATACGCAGTATTTT. The chain carries TRBV7-9 and TRBJ2-3; D might be TRBD2 (6 bases). Trimming cost V 6 bases and J 7 bases, with 26 bases left between them. The CDR3 is 17 amino acids. Germline CDR1 is SEHNR and CDR2 is FQNEAQ (reference sequence).

The DNA of the CDR3 is TGCAGTGCCCCCAGAGGTGTTCGGGAGACCCAGTACTTC. Translation gives CSAPRGVRETQYF. This chain links TRBV20-1 with TRBJ2-5; no firm D call. In germline, CDR1 is DFQATT, CDR2 SNEGSKA (reference sequence). The CDR3 covers 13 residues. V lost 6 bases to trimming and J lost 5 bases, with 16 bases between them.

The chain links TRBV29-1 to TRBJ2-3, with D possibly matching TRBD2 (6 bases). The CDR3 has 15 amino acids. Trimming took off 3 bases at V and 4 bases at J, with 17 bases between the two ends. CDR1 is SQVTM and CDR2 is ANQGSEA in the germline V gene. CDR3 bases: TGCAGCGTTGATATGGGGGGTGGGAACGCAGATACGCAGTATTTT. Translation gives CSVDMGGGNADTQYF.

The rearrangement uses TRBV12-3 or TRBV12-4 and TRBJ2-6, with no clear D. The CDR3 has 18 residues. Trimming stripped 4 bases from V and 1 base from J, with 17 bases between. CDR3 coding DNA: TGTGCCAGCAGTTCCCCGCGGATACTTTTTTCTGGGGCCAACGTCCTGACTTTC. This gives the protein CASSSPRILFSGANVLTF.

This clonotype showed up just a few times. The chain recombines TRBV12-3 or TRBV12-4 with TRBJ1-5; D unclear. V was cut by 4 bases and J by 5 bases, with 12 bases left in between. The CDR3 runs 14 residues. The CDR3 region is CASSSRVRDQPQHF. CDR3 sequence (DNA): TGTGCCAGCAGTTCTAGGGTGAGGGATCAGCCCCAGCATTTT.

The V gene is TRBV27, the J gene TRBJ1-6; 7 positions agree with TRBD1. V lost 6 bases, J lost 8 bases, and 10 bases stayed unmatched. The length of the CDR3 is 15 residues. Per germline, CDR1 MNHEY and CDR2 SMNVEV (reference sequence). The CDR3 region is CASRRGQDFDSPLHF. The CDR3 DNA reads TGTGCCAGCAGACGCGGACAGGACTTTGATTCACCCCTCCACTTT.

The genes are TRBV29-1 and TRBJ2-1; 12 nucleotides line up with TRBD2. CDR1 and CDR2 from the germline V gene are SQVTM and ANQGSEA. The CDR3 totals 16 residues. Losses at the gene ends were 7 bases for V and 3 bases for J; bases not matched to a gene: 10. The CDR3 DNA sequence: TGCAGCGCCTGGAAGCTAGCGGGGGGGAGCTACAATGAGCAGTTCTTC. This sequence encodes CSAWKLAGGSYNEQFF.

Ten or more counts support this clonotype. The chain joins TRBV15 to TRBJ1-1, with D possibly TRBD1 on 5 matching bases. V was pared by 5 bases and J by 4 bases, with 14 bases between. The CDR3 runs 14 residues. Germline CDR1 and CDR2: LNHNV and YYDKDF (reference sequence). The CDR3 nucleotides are TGTGCCACCAGCCCCCGGACGGGGGGCACTGAAGCTTTCTTT. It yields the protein CATSPRTGGTEAFF.

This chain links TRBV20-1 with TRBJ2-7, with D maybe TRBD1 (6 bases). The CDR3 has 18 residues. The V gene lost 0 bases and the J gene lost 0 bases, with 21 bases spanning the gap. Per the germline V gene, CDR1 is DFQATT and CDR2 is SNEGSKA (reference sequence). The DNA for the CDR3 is TGCAGTGCTAGAGACCTTCGACAGGTGGGACATAGCTCCTACGAGCAGTACTTC. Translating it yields CSARDLRQVGHSSYEQYF.

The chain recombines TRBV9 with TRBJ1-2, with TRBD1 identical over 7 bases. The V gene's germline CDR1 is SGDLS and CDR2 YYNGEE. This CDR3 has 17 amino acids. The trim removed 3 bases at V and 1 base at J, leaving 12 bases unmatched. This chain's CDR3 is CASSDSPGQRFNYGYTF. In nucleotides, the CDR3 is TGTGCCAGCAGCGATTCCCCGGGACAGAGATTTAACTATGGCTACACCTTC.

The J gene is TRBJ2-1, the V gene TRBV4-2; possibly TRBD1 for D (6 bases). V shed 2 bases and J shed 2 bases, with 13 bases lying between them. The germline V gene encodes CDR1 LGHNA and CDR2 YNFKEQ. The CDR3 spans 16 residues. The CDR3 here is CASSQSPQGTYNEQFF. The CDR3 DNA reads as TGTGCCAGCAGCCAAAGTCCACAGGGTACCTACAATGAGCAGTTCTTC.

CDR3 amino acids: CASSGTVNQETQYF. For the CDR3, the DNA is TGTGCCAGCAGCGGGACAGTTAACCAAGAGACCCAGTACTTC. This rearrangement joins TRBV7-9 to TRBJ2-5; TRBD1 aligns across 7 bases. The germline gives CDR1 SEHNR, CDR2 FQNEAQ (reference sequence). Unmatched junction bases numbered 3, after V lost 5 bases and J lost 0 bases. The CDR3 spans 14 residues.

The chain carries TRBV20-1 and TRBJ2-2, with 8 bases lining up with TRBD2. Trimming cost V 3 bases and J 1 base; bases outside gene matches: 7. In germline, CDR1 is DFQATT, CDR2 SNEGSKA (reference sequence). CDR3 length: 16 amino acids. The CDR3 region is CSARGAGERNTGELFF. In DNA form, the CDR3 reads TGCAGTGCTAGGGGAGCGGGGGAAAGGAACACCGGGGAGCTGTTTTTT.

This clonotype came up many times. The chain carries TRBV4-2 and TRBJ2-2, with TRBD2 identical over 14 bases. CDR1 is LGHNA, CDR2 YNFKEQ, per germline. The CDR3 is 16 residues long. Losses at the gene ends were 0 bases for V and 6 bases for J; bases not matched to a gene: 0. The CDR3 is CASSQEGLAGAGELFF. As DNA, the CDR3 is TGTGCCAGCAGCCAAGAGGGACTAGCGGGGGCCGGGGAGCTGTTTTTT.

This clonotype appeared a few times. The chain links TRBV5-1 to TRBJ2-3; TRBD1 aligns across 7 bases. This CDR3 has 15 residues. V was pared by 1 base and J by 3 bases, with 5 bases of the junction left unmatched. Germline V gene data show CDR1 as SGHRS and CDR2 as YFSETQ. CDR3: CASSLWLTGTDTQYF. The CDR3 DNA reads TGCGCCAGCAGCTTGTGGTTGACAGGGACAGATACGCAGTATTTT.

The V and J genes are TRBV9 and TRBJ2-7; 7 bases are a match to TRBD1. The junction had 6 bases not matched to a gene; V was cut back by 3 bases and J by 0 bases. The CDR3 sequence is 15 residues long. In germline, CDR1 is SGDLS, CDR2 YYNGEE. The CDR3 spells CASSGRDRHSYEQYF. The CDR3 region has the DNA TGTGCCAGCAGCGGCCGGGACAGACACTCCTACGAGCAGTACTTC.

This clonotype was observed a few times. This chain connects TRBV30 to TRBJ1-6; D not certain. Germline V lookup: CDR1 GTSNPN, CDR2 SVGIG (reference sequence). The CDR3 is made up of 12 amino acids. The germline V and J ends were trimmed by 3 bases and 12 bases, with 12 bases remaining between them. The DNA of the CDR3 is TGTGCCTGGAGCCCTGACCGTGTACCCCTCCACTTT. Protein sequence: CAWSPDRVPLHF.

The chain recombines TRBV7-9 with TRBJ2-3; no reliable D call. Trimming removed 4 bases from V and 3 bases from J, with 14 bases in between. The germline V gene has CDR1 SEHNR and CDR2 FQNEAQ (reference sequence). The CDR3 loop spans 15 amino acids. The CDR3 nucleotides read TGTGCCAGCAGCTCCGCTCCTGTTCCGACAGATACGCAGTATTTT. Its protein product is CASSSAPVPTDTQYF.

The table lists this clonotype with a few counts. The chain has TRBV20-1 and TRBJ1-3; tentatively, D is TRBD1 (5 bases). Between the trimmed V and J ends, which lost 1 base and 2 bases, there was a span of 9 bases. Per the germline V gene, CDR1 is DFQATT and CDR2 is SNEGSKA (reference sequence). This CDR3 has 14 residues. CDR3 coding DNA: TGCAGTGCTAGAGGGGCGGGGGCTGGAAACACCATATATTTT. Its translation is CSARGAGAGNTIYF.

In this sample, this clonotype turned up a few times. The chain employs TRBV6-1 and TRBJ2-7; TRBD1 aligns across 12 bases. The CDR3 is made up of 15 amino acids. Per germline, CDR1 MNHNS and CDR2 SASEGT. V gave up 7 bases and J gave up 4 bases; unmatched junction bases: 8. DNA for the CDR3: TGTGCCAGCATCTCCGGGACAGGGGGCGTATACGAGCAGTACTTC. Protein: CASISGTGGVYEQYF.